The clone carrying this T cell receptor beta chain was picked up many times. TCR beta CDR3 amplification used RNA transcripts. First-round RT-PCR used HTBI primers; second-round multiplex PCR followed. Each CDR3 protein gets one entry after TCRdb re-called the multiplex PCR reads with MiXCR. The sample consists of about 620,000 distinct CDR3 sequences, approximately 22% of them appearing once. This record comes from a study of Graves' ophthalmopathy and Graves' hyperthyroidism. Sequencing was performed on peripheral blood. The clonotype comes from a woman aged 18-29 years with stable Graves' hyperthyroidism. Some clones in this sample may be carry-over from other donors' samples.

The CDR3 region is CASSSETRPNQPQHF. For the CDR3, the DNA is TGTGCCAGCAGTTCGGAGACAAGGCCAAATCAGCCCCAGCATTTT. V usage is TRBV12-3 or TRBV12-4 and J usage is TRBJ1-5; D is ambiguous. The CDR3 runs 15 residues. Trimming shortened V by 4 bases and J by 4 bases, and 14 bases separated the two germline ends.